The 29 T cell receptor beta chains presented below share a single source sample, sequenced in a study of T cells in women clearing cervical HPV infection. Generated by immunoSEQ multiplex PCR, the TCRdb table keeps only in-frame clones and is missing some. The listing records 25,000 to 30,000 clones. The specimen sequenced was blood buffy coat. These receptors were taken from a woman aged 18 to 69 with a cervical HPV16 infection that either progressed to CIN3+ or cleared (not recorded which).

Remarks on this clone: The missing CDR3 end, 3 residues past where the read stops, is filled in from the germline J gene. The J gene is TRBJ2-7, the V gene TRBV10-1; TRBD2 matches at 7 bases. Per germline, CDR1 WNHNN and CDR2 SYGVQD (reference sequence). The CDR3 extends over 15 amino acids. After removal of 11 bases from V and 0 bases from J, the junction contained 13 bases not matched to a gene. Partial CDR3 DNA: TGCGCCCGCCCTCCCCCTGAGCGGGGCTCCTACGAG. The encoded protein is CARPPPERGSYE. The entire CDR3 protein is CARPPPERGSYEQYF.

As for this clone: The read halts 3 residues ahead of the CDR3 end, with the missing end drawn from the germline J gene. The chain joins TRBV11-2 to TRBJ2-3; TRBD1 aligns across 12 bases. The CDR3 length is 14 residues. Germline loops: CDR1 SGHAT, CDR2 FQNNGV. The CDR3: CASSSGTGGETQYF. The sequenced part of the CDR3 DNA is TGTGCCAGCAGTTCCGGGACAGGGGGCGAGACG.

Regarding this clone: The sequenced fragment ends 3 residues before the CDR3 boundary, so the rest is inferred from the germline J gene. Other DNA sequences in the sample encode the same CDR3. This chain joins TRBV10-3 and TRBJ1-3; possible D gene TRBD1, 5 bases. The germline V gene has CDR1 ENHRY and CDR2 SYGVKD. The CDR3 runs 14 residues. The V and J ends lost 10 bases and 0 bases respectively, with 13 bases between them. CDR3 DNA (partial): TGTGCCACCGGAGGGCAGGGCTCTGGAAACACC. Its protein product is CATGGQGSGNT. The entire CDR3 is CATGGQGSGNTIYF.

In regard to this clone: The CDR3 goes on 3 residues after the read ends, and that part is filled in from the germline J gene. This rearrangement joins TRBV2 to TRBJ1-2, with 7 bases fitting TRBD1. The V segment lost 6 bases and the J segment 4 bases; nucleotides outside the gene matches: 5. Germline CDR1 reads SNHLY; CDR2 reads FYNNEI. The CDR3 has 13 amino acids. The CDR3 bases that were read are TGTGCCAGCAGGACAGGGTATGGCTATGGC. Its protein is CASRTGYGYG. The whole CDR3 protein is CASRTGYGYGYTF.

A note on this clone: The read terminates 3 residues before the CDR3 end, so the remaining end is supplied by the germline J gene. This chain uses TRBV6-2 or TRBV6-3 with TRBJ2-5, with 12 bases fitting TRBD2. After removal of 6 bases from V and 4 bases from J, the junction contained 9 bases not matched to a gene. The CDR3 extends over 16 amino acids. Germline V gene data show CDR1 as MNHEY and CDR2 as SVGEGT. CDR3 region: CASRLPPGLAGETQYF. The DNA read from the CDR3 is TGTGCCAGCAGGTTACCCCCGGGACTAGCGGGAGAGACC.

In regard to this clone: The read stops 3 residues short of the end of the CDR3; the missing end is completed from the germline J gene. The V gene is TRBV12-5, the J gene TRBJ2-2, with D unresolved. Germline V gene data show CDR1 as LGHNT and CDR2 as FRNRAP. Trimming left V 0 bases short and J 3 bases short, with 11 bases between. This CDR3 contains 16 residues. The sequenced part of the CDR3 DNA is TGTGCTAGTGGTTTGGTACTCGGTAGGGACACCGGGGAG. It codes for CASGLVLGRDTGE. The CDR3, in full, reads CASGLVLGRDTGELFF.

As regards this clone: The CDR3 is cut off 3 residues early in the read; its end comes from the germline J gene. The chain uses TRBV10-3 and TRBJ2-7; 8 bases line up with TRBD1. Germline values: CDR1 ENHRY, CDR2 SYGVKD. The CDR3 consists of 16 residues. The V segment lost 7 bases and the J segment 3 bases; nucleotides outside the gene matches: 14. The CDR3: CAITKMGQVPLYEQYF. The covered CDR3 bases are TGTGCCATCACCAAGATGGGACAGGTCCCCCTCTACGAG.

Turning to this clone: Read data end 3 residues before the CDR3 end; the end is taken from the germline J gene. The J gene is TRBJ1-2, the V gene TRBV5-1; 7 nucleotides align to TRBD1. Unmatched junction bases numbered 16, after V lost 6 bases and J lost 5 bases. The CDR3 sequence is 16 residues long. Germline values: CDR1 SGHRS, CDR2 YFSETQ. CDR3 residues: CASTMVSGRGSYGYTF. The CDR3 bases that were read are TGCGCCAGCACCATGGTCTCGGGCAGGGGGAGTTATGGC. Full variable domain (rest looked up from reference TRBV5-1 and TRBJ1-2): KAGVTQTPRYLIKTRGQQVTLSCSPISGHRSVSWYQQTPGQGLQFLFEYFSETQRNKGNFPGRFSGRQFSNSRSEMNVSTLELGDSALYLCASTMVSGRGSYGYTFGSGTRLTVV.

Details on this clone: The read halts 3 residues ahead of the CDR3 end, with the missing end drawn from the germline J gene. The gene calls are TRBV3-1 (or the pseudogene TRBV3-2) and TRBJ2-7, with D uncertain. The V end was cut by 4 bases, the J end by 4 bases, with 8 bases between. The CDR3 runs 12 residues. Germline CDR1 LGHDT, CDR2 YNNKEL (reference sequence). CDR3: CASSLRFYEQYF. The CDR3 bases that were read are TGTGCCAGCAGCCTCCGGTTTTACGAG.

With respect to this clone: The read falls 3 residues short of the CDR3 end, and the missing part is taken from the germline J gene. This chain uses TRBV19 with TRBJ2-2; TRBD2 is a possible D gene (6 bases). V lost 5 bases and J lost 1, with 14 bases in between. The germline CDR1 and CDR2 sequences are LNHDA and SQIVND (reference sequence). The CDR3 consists of 16 residues. The CDR3 loop is CASSPLASVNTGELFF. The sequenced part of the CDR3 DNA is TGTGCCAGTAGTCCCCTAGCTAGCGTGAACACCGGGGAG.

In the case of this clone: The observed sequence ends 3 residues before the CDR3 terminus, with the missing tail filled in from the germline J gene. This chain joins TRBV10-2 and TRBJ1-4; the D is unclear. Germline assignment: CDR1 WSHSY and CDR2 SAAADI. V lost 10 bases and J 2 bases, leaving 14 bases between the germline ends. CDR3 length: 14 amino acids. The CDR3 DNA, read in part, is TGCGCCACTCACGGTCCAGGCACTAATGAAAAA. Amino acids: CATHGPGTNEK. Given in full, the CDR3 is CATHGPGTNEKLFF.

As for this clone: The missing CDR3 end, 3 residues past where the read stops, is filled in from the germline J gene. The chain uses TRBV5-1 and TRBJ1-2; D may be TRBD1 (5 bases). The CDR3 is made up of 14 amino acids. Trimming cost V 3 bases and J 2 bases, with 11 bases left between them. Germline-derived CDR1 and CDR2 are SGHRS and YFSETQ. The sequenced CDR3 bases are TGCGCCAGCAGCTCGGGGGATGGGAACTATGGC. This encodes CASSSGDGNYG. The CDR3 in its entirety is CASSSGDGNYGYTF. Full variable domain (remainder filled in from reference TRBV5-1 and TRBJ1-2): KAGVTQTPRYLIKTRGQQVTLSCSPISGHRSVSWYQQTPGQGLQFLFEYFSETQRNKGNFPGRFSGRQFSNSRSEMNVSTLELGDSALYLCASSSGDGNYGYTFGSGTRLTVV.

For this clone: The junction departs from the called germline gene at one end, perhaps through a read error. Read sequence stops 3 residues before the CDR3 end, and the germline J gene provides the missing end. This chain joins TRBV7-9 and TRBJ2-1, with TRBD2 matching over 12 bases. The CDR3 consists of 15 residues. Germline values: CDR1 SEHNR, CDR2 FQNEAQ (reference sequence). CDR3 loop: CAGSVPLGLAGEQFF. The sequenced part of the CDR3 DNA is TGTGCCGGCAGCGTCCCCCTGGGACTAGCGGGTGAG.

As to this clone: The missing CDR3 end, 3 residues past where the read stops, is filled in from the germline J gene. The V and J genes are TRBV18 and TRBJ1-2; D perhaps matches TRBD1 (5 bases). Germline values: CDR1 KGHSH, CDR2 LQKENI. The CDR3 spans 14 residues. The CDR3 DNA, read in part, is TGTGCCAGCTCACTTAGGGACGCGGGGCACGAC. It specifies CASSLRDAGHD. The entire CDR3 sequence reads CASSLRDAGHDYTF.

With respect to this clone: The read terminates 3 residues before the CDR3 end, so the remaining end is supplied by the germline J gene. This chain uses TRBV20-1 with TRBJ2-3, with D possibly matching TRBD1 (5 bases). The CDR3 is 15 amino acids. V gave up 4 bases and J gave up 6 bases, with 20 bases separating them. Germline V lookup: CDR1 DFQATT, CDR2 SNEGSKA (reference sequence). The sequenced part of the CDR3 DNA is TGCAGTGCTACAAAAGGACAAACCAGGATGGATACG. Its protein product is CSATKGQTRMDT. The full CDR3 reads CSATKGQTRMDTQYF.

As regards this clone: The read comes to an end 3 residues before the CDR3 does, leaving the germline J gene to fill in the end. The chain has TRBV5-1 and TRBJ1-1; 7 nucleotides match TRBD1. The germline CDR1 and CDR2 sequences are SGHRS and YFSETQ. The CDR3 length is 14 residues. CDR3 sequence reads: CASSLDRVEVEAFF. CDR3 DNA, as far as it was read: TGCGCCAGCAGCTTAGACAGGGTTGAAGTCGAA.

Of note for this clone: The read ends 3 residues early relative to the CDR3; the germline J gene fills the gap. The gene calls are TRBV6-2 or TRBV6-3 and TRBJ2-1, with 9 bases that match TRBD2. The CDR3 length is 15 residues. The V and J ends lost 6 bases and 5 bases, in that order; junction bases with no gene match: 8. Germline values: CDR1 MNHEY, CDR2 SVGEGT. The part of the CDR3 DNA that was read is TGTGCCAGCAGCTACCTAGCGGGAAGAGACAATGAG. Translation: CASSYLAGRDNE. The entire CDR3 is CASSYLAGRDNEQFF.

To note about this clone: The observed sequence ends 3 residues before the CDR3 terminus, with the missing tail filled in from the germline J gene. This chain links TRBV19 with TRBJ2-7, with 7 bases identical to TRBD1. The germline gives CDR1 LNHDA, CDR2 SQIVND (reference sequence). The CDR3 runs to 15 residues. The trim removed 7 bases at V and 0 bases at J, leaving 9 bases unmatched. The part of the CDR3 DNA that was read is TGTGCCAGTAAAAGGGGGCAGGAGAGCTCCTACGAG. It translates to CASKRGQESSYE. The full CDR3 is CASKRGQESSYEQYF.

Turning to this clone: Coverage ceases 3 residues before the CDR3 finishes, and the germline J gene fills in the end. J is TRBJ2-5 and V is TRBV10-3; D might be TRBD1 (7 bases). There are 15 residues in the CDR3. The germline gives CDR1 ENHRY, CDR2 SYGVKD. V dropped 4 bases and J dropped 5 bases, with 17 bases sitting between them. CDR3 in amino acids: CAISGGQAGSETQYF. The CDR3 bases that were read are TGTGCCATCAGTGGTGGACAGGCGGGGAGCGAGACC.

Details on this clone: The read is 3 residues too short to cover the CDR3 end, so that end is filled in from the germline J gene. The chain employs TRBV19 and TRBJ1-5; no firm D call. The CDR3 runs to 15 residues. V lost 4 bases and J 4 bases, leaving 14 bases between the germline ends. Germline V gives CDR1 LNHDA, CDR2 SQIVND (reference sequence). This CDR3 is CASSRQETENQPQHF. CDR3 DNA (partial): TGTGCCAGTAGTAGGCAGGAGACGGAAAATCAGCCC.

As for this clone: Coverage ceases 3 residues before the CDR3 finishes, and the germline J gene fills in the end. The chain employs TRBV2 and TRBJ2-3; D might be TRBD2 (6 bases). This CDR3 is built from 14 residues. Germline V lookup: CDR1 SNHLY, CDR2 FYNNEI. Trimming stripped 1 base from V and 3 bases from J, with 8 bases between. The CDR3 region is CASSEGGGTDTQYF. Partial CDR3 DNA: TGTGCCAGCAGTGAAGGAGGAGGGACAGATACG. The variable domain in full, completed from reference TRBV2 and TRBJ2-3, reads EPEVTQTPSHQVTQMGQEVILRCVPISNHLYFYWYRQILGQKVEFLVSFYNNEISEKSEIFDDQFSVERPDGSNFTLKIRSTKLEDSAMYFCASSEGGGTDTQYFGPGTRLTVL.

Remarks on this clone: The read gets to within 3 residues of the CDR3 end, and the germline J gene fills in the rest. J is TRBJ1-3 and V is TRBV2; weak D call: TRBD1 (6 bases). The germline CDR1 and CDR2 sequences are SNHLY and FYNNEI. The CDR3 runs 15 residues. The V end was cut by 4 bases, the J end by 4 bases, with 14 bases between. The CDR3 bases that were read are TGTGCCAGCAGTGTAGATACAGGGAACGGAAACACC. The encoded protein is CASSVDTGNGNT. The whole CDR3 reads CASSVDTGNGNTIYF.

CDR3 sequence: CASSGSSGVGRETQYF. CDR3 DNA (partial): TGTGCCAGCAGCGGCTCTAGCGGGGTGGGGCGGGAGACC. The chain recombines TRBV9 with TRBJ2-5; 9 nucleotides agree with TRBD2. The read halts 3 residues ahead of the CDR3 end, with the missing end drawn from the germline J gene. Germline CDR1 is SGDLS and CDR2 is YYNGEE. V lost 3 bases to trimming and J lost 5 bases; unmatched junction nucleotides: 11. The CDR3 spans 16 residues.

With regard to this clone: The DNA ends 3 residues before the CDR3 does, and the rest of the CDR3 is filled in from the germline J gene. The V call is TRBV7-2, the J call TRBJ2-1; TRBD2 might be the D (5 bases). Germline loops: CDR1 SGHTA, CDR2 FQGNSA. The CDR3 is 13 amino acids. Trimming pared 5 bases from V and 8 bases from J, leaving 13 bases between. The covered CDR3 bases are TGTGCCAGCAGCCCCAGCGGCCCGTATGAG. Protein sequence: CASSPSGPYE. The full-length CDR3 reads as CASSPSGPYEQFF.

Note on this clone: The DNA ends 3 residues before the CDR3 does, and the rest of the CDR3 is filled in from the germline J gene. J is TRBJ2-7 and V is TRBV18; TRBD2 aligns across 8 bases. The V gene's germline CDR1 is KGHSH and CDR2 LQKENI. J lost 4 bases, V lost 0 bases, and 5 bases had no gene match. The CDR3 sequence is 15 residues long. The sequenced CDR3 bases are TGTGCCAGCTCACCACCCGCGAGCGGGAGTTACGAG. The encoded protein is CASSPPASGSYE. The entire CDR3 sequence reads CASSPPASGSYEQYF.

Points on this clone: The observed sequence ends 3 residues before the CDR3 terminus, with the missing tail filled in from the germline J gene. The chain employs TRBV2 and TRBJ1-5, with D maybe TRBD1 (6 bases). The germline gives CDR1 SNHLY, CDR2 FYNNEI. V lost 7 bases and J 3 bases, leaving 16 bases between the germline ends. The CDR3 is made up of 15 amino acids. CDR3 bases read: TGTGCCAGCACCCGACCGGGACAACTCAATCAGCCC. Encoded protein: CASTRPGQLNQP. The CDR3 reads in full as CASTRPGQLNQPQHF.

Concerning this clone: The read stops 3 residues short of the end of the CDR3; the missing end is completed from the germline J gene. The rearrangement uses TRBV10-2 and TRBJ1-4, with 12 positions matching TRBD1. The CDR3 covers 16 residues. Trimming took 6 bases from V and 7 from J; bases not matched to a gene: 9. The V gene's germline CDR1 is WSHSY and CDR2 SAAADI. The CDR3 here is CASSSGTGGIGEKLFF. The part of the CDR3 DNA that was read is TGCGCCAGCAGCTCCGGGACAGGGGGCATTGGTGAAAAA.

With respect to this clone: Sequencing ends 3 residues short of the CDR3 end; the germline J gene provides the rest. The V and J genes are TRBV7-7 and TRBJ2-1; possibly TRBD2 for D (6 bases). V was pared by 4 bases and J by 6 bases, with 16 bases between. Germline values: CDR1 SSHAT, CDR2 FNYEAQ (reference sequence). This CDR3 is 15 amino acids long. CDR3 sequence: CASSSGLGGGNEQFF. The part of the CDR3 DNA that was read is TGTGCCAGCAGCTCGGGGCTGGGGGGAGGCAATGAG.

As to this clone: The read ends 3 residues before the CDR3 terminus; that terminus is restored from the germline J gene. This sequence joins TRBV7-9 and TRBJ1-4; tentatively, D is TRBD1 (6 bases). Trimming took off 6 bases at V and 7 bases at J, with 15 bases between the two ends. Germline V gene lookup returns CDR1 SEHNR and CDR2 FQNEAQ (reference sequence). This CDR3 is 14 amino acids long. CDR3 sequence reads: CASRHNPGVEKLFF. Partial CDR3 DNA: TGTGCCAGCAGGCATAATCCAGGGGTTGAAAAA.